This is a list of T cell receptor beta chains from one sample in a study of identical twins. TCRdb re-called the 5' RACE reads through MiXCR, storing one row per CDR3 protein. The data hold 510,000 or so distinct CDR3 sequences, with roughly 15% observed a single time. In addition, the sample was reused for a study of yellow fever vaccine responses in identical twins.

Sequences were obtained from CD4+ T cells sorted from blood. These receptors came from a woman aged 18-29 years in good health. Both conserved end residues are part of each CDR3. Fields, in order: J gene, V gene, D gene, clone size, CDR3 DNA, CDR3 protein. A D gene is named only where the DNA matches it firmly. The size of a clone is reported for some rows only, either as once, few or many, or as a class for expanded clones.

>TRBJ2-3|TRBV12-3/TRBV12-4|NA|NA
TGTGCCAGCAGTTTATCGGAAGCGTCTACGCAGTATTTT
CASSLSEASTQYF
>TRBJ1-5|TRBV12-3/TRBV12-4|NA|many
TGTGCCAGCGGGCGCAGGGGCAATCAGCCCCAGCATTTT
CASGRRGNQPQHF
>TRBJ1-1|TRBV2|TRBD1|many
TGTGCCAGCAGTAACCGACAGGGTTTCGTTATGAACACTGAAGCTTTCTTT
CASSNRQGFVMNTEAFF
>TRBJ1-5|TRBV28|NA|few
TGTGCCAGCAGTTTGACCGGCGCGGGGGTTCAGCCCCAGCATTTT
CASSLTGAGVQPQHF
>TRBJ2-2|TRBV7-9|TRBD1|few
TGTGCCAGCATATCCGGACAGGTTGATACCGGGGAGCTGTTTTTT
CASISGQVDTGELFF
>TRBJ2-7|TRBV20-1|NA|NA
TGCAGTGCTGCCCGGGGCGGTCCCTACGAGCAGTACTTC
CSAARGGPYEQYF
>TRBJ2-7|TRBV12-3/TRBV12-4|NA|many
TGTGCCAGCAGCCTCGAGTCGGGGCACTACGAGCAGTACTTC
CASSLESGHYEQYF
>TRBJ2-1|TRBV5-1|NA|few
TGCGCCAGCTCCGGAGGGAAGGGGGTCAATGAGCAGTTCTTC
CASSGGKGVNEQFF
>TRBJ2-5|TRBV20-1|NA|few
TGCAGTGCTAGACGGGGGACCGGGGAGACCCAGTACTTC
CSARRGTGETQYF
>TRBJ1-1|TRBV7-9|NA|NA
TGTGCCAGCAGCTTATTCTCATTAGAAGCTTTCTTT
CASSLFSLEAFF
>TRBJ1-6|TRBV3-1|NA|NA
TGTGCCAGCAGCCAGGCAGCGAATAATTCACCCCTCCACTTT
CASSQAANNSPLHF
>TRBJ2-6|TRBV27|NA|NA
TGTGCCAGCAGTTTTCTAGGGGCCTCGGAGGCCAACGTCCTGACTTTC
CASSFLGASEANVLTF
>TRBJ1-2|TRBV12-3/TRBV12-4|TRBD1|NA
TGTGCCAGCAGTTTCGGGACAGGGGGTGGCTACACCTTC
CASSFGTGGGYTF
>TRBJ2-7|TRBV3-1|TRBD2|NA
TGTGCCAGCAGCCAAGCGGAGCGGGATTTGTACGAGCAGTACTTC
CASSQAERDLYEQYF
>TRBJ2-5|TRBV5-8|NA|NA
TGTGCCAGCAGCCTAACTGGACACGAAGAGGAGACCCAGTACTTC
CASSLTGHEEETQYF
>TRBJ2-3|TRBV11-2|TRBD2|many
TGTGCCAGCAGCTTACGACTAGCGGCAGATACGCAGTATTTT
CASSLRLAADTQYF
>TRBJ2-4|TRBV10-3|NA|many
TGTGCCATCAAGCGGGACAGTAAAAACATTCAGTACTTC
CAIKRDSKNIQYF
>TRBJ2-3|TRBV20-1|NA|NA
TGCAGTGCTAGACAGGGGTCAGATACGCAGTATTTT
CSARQGSDTQYF
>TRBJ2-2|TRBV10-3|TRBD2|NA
TGTGCCATCAGTGGCGGACTAGCGGACTTGACCGGGGAGCTGTTTTTT
CAISGGLADLTGELFF
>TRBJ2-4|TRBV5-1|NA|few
TGCGCCAGCAGCAACCATAGCGGTCTACTAGCCAAAAACATTCAGTACTTC
CASSNHSGLLAKNIQYF